A selection of T cell receptor beta chains follows, all from one sample in a study of blood T cell repertoires in COVID-19. TCRdb's copy holds only in-frame clones and misses some; the assay was immunoSEQ multiplex PCR. The top ten clones hold 18% of a sample with 130,000 or so clones, under 85% of them seen once. The sample was PBMCs or T cells enriched from blood (not recorded which). All receptors come from a man younger than 40 who had recovered from COVID-19. CDR3s include the opening cysteine and the closing phenylalanine or tryptophan. A D gene is named only where the DNA matches it firmly. Some rows mark clone size as missing; the rest say once, few, many or name a class of expanded clone.

CDR3aa: CASSRFTSGRGDTQYF; CDR3nt: TGTGCCAGCAGCCGATTTACTAGCGGGAGGGGAGATACGCAGTATTTT; abundance: NA; v_gene: TRBV4-2; d_gene: TRBD2; j_gene: TRBJ2-3
CDR3aa: CANEQKHSNQPQHF; CDR3nt: TGCGCCAACGAACAGAAGCATAGCAATCAGCCCCAGCATTTT; abundance: NA; v_gene: TRBV10-1; d_gene: NA; j_gene: TRBJ1-5
CDR3aa: CASSPGVAGYNEQFF; CDR3nt: TGTGCCAGCAGCCCCGGGGTAGCGGGTTACAATGAGCAGTTCTTC; abundance: NA; v_gene: TRBV9; d_gene: TRBD2; j_gene: TRBJ2-1
CDR3aa: CASSQGLAGDFDTQYF; CDR3nt: TGCGCCAGCAGCCAAGGGTTAGCGGGAGATTTCGATACGCAGTATTTT; abundance: NA; v_gene: TRBV4-1; d_gene: TRBD2; j_gene: TRBJ2-3
CDR3aa: CASSISGGKGRDTQYF; CDR3nt: TGTGCCAGCAGCATCAGTGGGGGGAAAGGCCGGGATACGCAGTATTTT; abundance: NA; v_gene: TRBV11-3; d_gene: NA; j_gene: TRBJ2-3
CDR3aa: CASSLEQGIYGYTF; CDR3nt: TGTGCCAGCAGCTTGGAACAGGGAATCTATGGCTACACCTTC; abundance: NA; v_gene: TRBV5-6; d_gene: NA; j_gene: TRBJ1-2
CDR3aa: CASSLETGGGYTF; CDR3nt: TGCGCCAGCAGCTTGGAGACAGGGGGTGGCTACACCTTC; abundance: NA; v_gene: TRBV5-1; d_gene: TRBD1; j_gene: TRBJ1-2
CDR3aa: CASKGTGLQNIQYF; CDR3nt: TGTGCCAGCAAGGGGACGGGACTTCAAAACATTCAGTACTTC; abundance: NA; v_gene: TRBV6-5; d_gene: NA; j_gene: TRBJ2-4
CDR3aa: CASSEYGGRTADGYTF; CDR3nt: TGTGCCAGCAGTGAATATGGAGGTAGGACCGCGGATGGCTACACCTTC; abundance: NA; v_gene: TRBV25-1; d_gene: NA; j_gene: TRBJ1-2
CDR3aa: CASSPRAVGAETQYF; CDR3nt: TGTGCCAGCTCACCAAGGGCAGTGGGAGCGGAGACCCAGTACTTC; abundance: NA; v_gene: TRBV18; d_gene: NA; j_gene: TRBJ2-5
CDR3aa: CSAWEQDYTEAFF; CDR3nt: TGCAGCGCCTGGGAACAGGATTACACTGAAGCTTTCTTT; abundance: NA; v_gene: TRBV29-1; d_gene: NA; j_gene: TRBJ1-1
CDR3aa: CASTAYSSYEQYF; CDR3nt: TGTGCCAGCACCGCATATAGCTCCTACGAGCAGTACTTC; abundance: NA; v_gene: TRBV7-9; d_gene: NA; j_gene: TRBJ2-7
CDR3aa: CASSSAGGALLEQFF; CDR3nt: TGCGCCAGCAGCTCAGCGGGAGGCGCCCTGTTGGAGCAGTTCTTC; abundance: NA; v_gene: TRBV5-1; d_gene: TRBD2; j_gene: TRBJ2-1
CDR3aa: CASSQPGQGATGELFF; CDR3nt: TGCGCCAGCAGTCAGCCGGGACAGGGGGCGACCGGGGAGCTGTTTTTT; abundance: NA; v_gene: TRBV5-1; d_gene: TRBD1; j_gene: TRBJ2-2
CDR3aa: CASSVGGQGPNEQFF; CDR3nt: TGTGCCAGCAGCGTAGGGGGACAGGGACCAAATGAGCAGTTCTTC; abundance: NA; v_gene: TRBV9; d_gene: TRBD1; j_gene: TRBJ2-1
CDR3aa: CASTSGYTGELFF; CDR3nt: TGTGCCAGCACCTCAGGATACACCGGGGAGCTGTTTTTT; abundance: NA; v_gene: TRBV5-5; d_gene: NA; j_gene: TRBJ2-2
CDR3aa: CASSTRTSGSGGEQFF; CDR3nt: TGTGCCAGCAGCACACGGACTAGCGGGAGTGGGGGTGAGCAGTTCTTC; abundance: NA; v_gene: TRBV3-1/TRBV3-2; d_gene: TRBD2; j_gene: TRBJ2-1
CDR3aa: CASSLDGGRASGELFF; CDR3nt: TGTGCCAGCAGCTTAGACGGCGGGAGGGCCTCCGGGGAGCTGTTTTTT; abundance: NA; v_gene: TRBV7-9; d_gene: TRBD2; j_gene: TRBJ2-2
CDR3aa: CATTIEGGSPLHF; CDR3nt: TGCGCCACTACCATTGAAGGCGGTTCACCCCTCCACTTT; abundance: NA; v_gene: TRBV5-1; d_gene: NA; j_gene: TRBJ1-6
CDR3aa: CASSSGLAGGNEQFF; CDR3nt: TGTGCCAGCAGTTCTGGGCTAGCGGGAGGCAATGAGCAGTTCTTC; abundance: NA; v_gene: TRBV9; d_gene: TRBD2; j_gene: TRBJ2-1
CDR3aa: CASSLDTAEFYEQYF; CDR3nt: TGTGCCAGCAGCTTAGACACAGCGGAGTTCTACGAGCAGTACTTC; abundance: NA; v_gene: TRBV11-2; d_gene: NA; j_gene: TRBJ2-7
CDR3aa: CASSQEPAGGTDTQYF; CDR3nt: TGCGCCAGCAGCCAAGAACCAGCGGGAGGGACAGATACGCAGTATTTT; abundance: NA; v_gene: TRBV4-1; d_gene: TRBD2; j_gene: TRBJ2-3
CDR3aa: CASSPRDRFETQYF; CDR3nt: TGTGCCAGCAGTCCTCGGGACAGGTTCGAGACCCAGTACTTC; abundance: NA; v_gene: TRBV14; d_gene: TRBD1; j_gene: TRBJ2-5
CDR3aa: CASSLGQGPYGYTF; CDR3nt: TGTGCCAGCAGCTTGGGACAGGGCCCCTATGGCTACACCTTC; abundance: NA; v_gene: TRBV7-9; d_gene: TRBD1; j_gene: TRBJ1-2
CDR3aa: CVRSGGLAASYNEQFF; CDR3nt: TGTGTCAGAAGCGGGGGACTAGCGGCCTCCTACAATGAGCAGTTCTTC; abundance: NA; v_gene: TRBV5-3; d_gene: TRBD2; j_gene: TRBJ2-1
CDR3aa: CASSDWQGNSPLHF; CDR3nt: TGTGCCAGCAGTGACTGGCAGGGTAATTCACCCCTCCACTTT; abundance: few; v_gene: TRBV25-1; d_gene: NA; j_gene: TRBJ1-6
CDR3aa: CASSLGQGASTDTQYF; CDR3nt: TGTGCCAGCAGCCTGGGACAGGGGGCGAGCACAGATACGCAGTATTTT; abundance: NA; v_gene: TRBV11-3; d_gene: TRBD1; j_gene: TRBJ2-3
CDR3aa: CAWEGDLGNTIYF; CDR3nt: TGTGCCTGGGAAGGGGATCTGGGAAACACCATATATTTT; abundance: NA; v_gene: TRBV30; d_gene: NA; j_gene: TRBJ1-3
CDR3aa: CASSQDPGQHNEQFF; CDR3nt: TGTGCCAGCAGCCAAGATCCGGGACAGCACAATGAGCAGTTCTTC; abundance: once; v_gene: TRBV3-1/TRBV3-2; d_gene: TRBD1; j_gene: TRBJ2-1
CDR3aa: CASSYSLAGENIQYF; CDR3nt: TGTGCCAGCAGCTATTCACTAGCCGGTGAAAACATTCAGTACTTC; abundance: NA; v_gene: TRBV7-9; d_gene: NA; j_gene: TRBJ2-4
CDR3aa: CASSRGIEVEAFF; CDR3nt: TGTGCCAGCAGTCGGGGTATAGAAGTTGAAGCTTTCTTT; abundance: NA; v_gene: TRBV27; d_gene: NA; j_gene: TRBJ1-1
CDR3aa: CSVRGNTEAFF; CDR3nt: TGCAGCGTTCGCGGGAACACTGAAGCTTTCTTT; abundance: NA; v_gene: TRBV29-1; d_gene: NA; j_gene: TRBJ1-1
CDR3aa: CASSQGTGYEQYF; CDR3nt: TGTGCCAGCAGCCAAGGGACAGGCTACGAGCAGTACTTC; abundance: NA; v_gene: TRBV4-2; d_gene: TRBD1; j_gene: TRBJ2-7
CDR3aa: CASSFDRDKGYTF; CDR3nt: TGTGCCAGCAGTTTCGACAGGGATAAGGGCTACACCTTC; abundance: NA; v_gene: TRBV2; d_gene: TRBD1; j_gene: TRBJ1-2
CDR3aa: CASTSTGDTGELFF; CDR3nt: TGTGCCAGTACCTCGACCGGGGACACCGGGGAGCTGTTTTTT; abundance: NA; v_gene: TRBV19; d_gene: NA; j_gene: TRBJ2-2
CDR3aa: CASSTRQVNEQFF; CDR3nt: TGTGCCAGCAGTACCCGACAAGTCAATGAGCAGTTCTTC; abundance: NA; v_gene: TRBV12-3/TRBV12-4; d_gene: NA; j_gene: TRBJ2-1
CDR3aa: CASSPGTGENQPQHF; CDR3nt: TGTGCCAGCAGCCCCGGGACAGGGGAAAATCAGCCCCAGCATTTT; abundance: NA; v_gene: TRBV6-5; d_gene: TRBD1; j_gene: TRBJ1-5
CDR3aa: CASGNRASSYNEQFF; CDR3nt: TGTGCCAGCGGAAACAGGGCCAGTTCCTACAATGAGCAGTTCTTC; abundance: NA; v_gene: TRBV6-6; d_gene: NA; j_gene: TRBJ2-1
CDR3aa: CASSEGSSSNQPQHF; CDR3nt: TGTGCCAGCAGTGAAGGAAGTAGCAGCAATCAGCCCCAGCATTTT; abundance: NA; v_gene: TRBV6-1; d_gene: NA; j_gene: TRBJ1-5
CDR3aa: CASSVWGTKETQYF; CDR3nt: TGTGCCAGCAGTGTTTGGGGCACAAAAGAGACCCAGTACTTC; abundance: NA; v_gene: TRBV14; d_gene: NA; j_gene: TRBJ2-5
CDR3aa: CASSLVGQDYGYTF; CDR3nt: TGTGCCAGCAGCTTAGTTGGACAGGATTATGGCTACACCTTC; abundance: NA; v_gene: TRBV7-9; d_gene: TRBD1; j_gene: TRBJ1-2
CDR3aa: CASSQDEDRAYEQYF; CDR3nt: TGCGCCAGCAGCCAAGATGAGGACAGAGCCTACGAGCAGTACTTC; abundance: few; v_gene: TRBV4-1; d_gene: NA; j_gene: TRBJ2-7
CDR3aa: CASSVGGQGNSPLHF; CDR3nt: TGTGCCAGCAGCGTAGGAGGTCAGGGAAATTCACCCCTCCACTTT; abundance: once; v_gene: TRBV9; d_gene: NA; j_gene: TRBJ1-6
CDR3aa: CASSLGQGQYTEAFF; CDR3nt: TGCGCCAGCAGCTTGGGACAGGGCCAATACACTGAAGCTTTCTTT; abundance: NA; v_gene: TRBV5-1; d_gene: TRBD1; j_gene: TRBJ1-1
CDR3aa: CASSQGWGSGNTIYF; CDR3nt: TGTGCCAGCAGCCAGGGGTGGGGGTCTGGAAACACCATATATTTT; abundance: NA; v_gene: TRBV5-4; d_gene: NA; j_gene: TRBJ1-3
CDR3aa: CASSQGPDNSPLHF; CDR3nt: TGTGCCAGCAGCCAAGGGCCCGATAATTCACCCCTCCACTTT; abundance: NA; v_gene: TRBV3-1/TRBV3-2; d_gene: NA; j_gene: TRBJ1-6
CDR3aa: CASSMDRVGALDGYTF; CDR3nt: TGTGCCAGCAGCATGGACAGGGTCGGAGCCCTGGATGGCTACACCTTC; abundance: NA; v_gene: TRBV5-5; d_gene: TRBD1; j_gene: TRBJ1-2
CDR3aa: CASSGLSHRDNQPQHF; CDR3nt: TGTGCCAGCAGTGGCCTCTCACATCGTGACAATCAGCCCCAGCATTTT; abundance: NA; v_gene: TRBV2; d_gene: NA; j_gene: TRBJ1-5
CDR3aa: CAITQGLAVYEQYF; CDR3nt: TGTGCCATCACCCAGGGACTAGCGGTTTACGAGCAGTACTTC; abundance: NA; v_gene: TRBV10-3; d_gene: TRBD2; j_gene: TRBJ2-7
CDR3aa: CASSPPGSETQYF; CDR3nt: TGTGCCAGCTCACCACCCGGGTCCGAGACCCAGTACTTC; abundance: NA; v_gene: TRBV18; d_gene: NA; j_gene: TRBJ2-5
CDR3aa: CASKDTGHGYTF; CDR3nt: TGTGCCAGCAAGGACACAGGGCATGGCTACACCTTC; abundance: once; v_gene: TRBV5-6; d_gene: NA; j_gene: TRBJ1-2
CDR3aa: CASSFGQQETQYF; CDR3nt: TGTGCCAGCAGCTTTGGACAACAAGAGACCCAGTACTTC; abundance: NA; v_gene: TRBV11-2; d_gene: NA; j_gene: TRBJ2-5
CDR3aa: CASTLGLVEKLFF; CDR3nt: TGTGCCAGCACCTTGGGACTGGTAGAAAAACTGTTTTTT; abundance: NA; v_gene: TRBV12-3/TRBV12-4; d_gene: NA; j_gene: TRBJ1-4
CDR3aa: CASSHQGGDQPQHF; CDR3nt: TGTGCCAGTAGCCACCAGGGAGGGGATCAGCCCCAGCATTTT; abundance: few; v_gene: TRBV19; d_gene: NA; j_gene: TRBJ1-5
CDR3aa: CASTEDWGDQETQYF; CDR3nt: TGTGCCAGCACCGAAGACTGGGGGGACCAAGAGACCCAGTACTTC; abundance: NA; v_gene: TRBV2; d_gene: NA; j_gene: TRBJ2-5
CDR3aa: CASSQALQDGYTF; CDR3nt: TGTGCCAGCAGCCAAGCCCTACAGGATGGCTACACCTTC; abundance: NA; v_gene: TRBV3-1/TRBV3-2; d_gene: NA; j_gene: TRBJ1-2
CDR3aa: CASSPIGAGRSGYTF; CDR3nt: TGTGCCAGCAGCCCCATAGGGGCGGGAAGATCTGGCTACACCTTC; abundance: NA; v_gene: TRBV6-5; d_gene: NA; j_gene: TRBJ1-2
CDR3aa: CASSQEGQAIYEQYF; CDR3nt: TGCGCCAGCAGCCAAGAGGGACAGGCGATCTACGAGCAGTACTTC; abundance: NA; v_gene: TRBV4-1; d_gene: TRBD1; j_gene: TRBJ2-7
CDR3aa: CASSELTGGFETQYF; CDR3nt: TGTGCCAGCAGTGAATTAACGGGGGGCTTCGAGACCCAGTACTTC; abundance: NA; v_gene: TRBV6-1; d_gene: NA; j_gene: TRBJ2-5
CDR3aa: CASSPHGQLELGEQFF; CDR3nt: TGTGCCAGCAGCCCTCACGGACAGTTGGAGTTGGGTGAGCAGTTCTTC; abundance: NA; v_gene: TRBV9; d_gene: NA; j_gene: TRBJ2-1